The 29 T cell receptor beta chains listed next were all sequenced from one sample in a study of T cell responses to AZD1222 COVID-19 vaccine (dated by TCRdb to about 2021). Preparation of the library involved the immunoSEQ multiplex PCR assay. TCRdb mirrors the immuneACCESS table, restricted to in-frame sequences. Some clones are absent from its copies; in checked studies, under half trace to an unresolved V gene, and the reason for the others is unknown. The sample includes about 200,000 clones, with roughly 92% observed a single time. The ten largest clones take up about 4% of the sample. Taken with the paper, the label for time point translates to: about 28 days (+/-7) after the second vaccine dose. What the treatment or condition label conveys for this sample: meningococcal conjugate vaccine given as trial control. The material was peripheral blood, obtained 28 days after the second dose of the MenACWY control vaccine. The receptors were gathered from an adult who received the MenACWY meningococcal vaccine as a control.

This sequence joins TRBV6-1 and TRBJ1-2; D remains unclear. Trimming removed 2 bases at V and 3 bases at J, with 10 bases between. Germline V gene sequence: CDR1 MNHNS, CDR2 SASEGT. This CDR3 spans 14 amino acids. The CDR3 here is CASSEFGSHYGYTF. CDR3 nucleotides: TGTGCCAGCAGTGAATTCGGCAGTCACTATGGCTACACCTTC.

This clone was detected only once. CDR3 coding DNA: TGTGCCAGCTGGGCAGGAACGGGACAAGCGGGCTACACCTTC. It translates to CASWAGTGQAGYTF. The chain links TRBV27 to TRBJ1-2; a possible D gene is TRBD1 (6 bases). The CDR3 length is 14 residues. In germline, CDR1 is MNHEY, CDR2 SMNVEV (reference sequence). Trimming removed 8 bases from V and 8 bases from J, with 21 bases in between.

The V gene is TRBV7-4, the J gene TRBJ2-7, with 12 bases identical to TRBD2. Germline assignment: CDR1 SGHVT and CDR2 SQSDAQ. CDR3 size: 16 residues. With V trimmed by 2 bases and J by 0 bases, 2 bases remained unmatched. In DNA, the CDR3 is TGTGCCAGCAGCTTACAGACTAGCGGGAGCTCCTACGAGCAGTACTTC. It is translated as CASSLQTSGSSYEQYF.

This clone was observed once. V usage is TRBV20-1 and J usage is TRBJ2-3; D gene uncertain. In germline, CDR1 is DFQATT, CDR2 SNEGSKA (reference sequence). The V end was cut by 6 bases, the J end by 3 bases, with 4 bases between. CDR3 length: 10 amino acids. Here the CDR3 DNA reads TGCAGTGCCCTAACAGATACGCAGTATTTT. This translates into CSALTDTQYF.

The chain couples TRBV14 to TRBJ1-2; TRBD1 might be the D (5 bases). CDR1 and CDR2 from the germline V gene are SGHDN and FVKESK. The CDR3 consists of 13 residues. The V end was cut by 2 bases, the J end by 7 bases, with 11 bases between. The CDR3 DNA reads as TGTGCCAGCAGCCAAAAACAGGAAGGTGGCTACACCTTC. Its translation: CASSQKQEGGYTF.

The rearrangement uses TRBV5-1 and TRBJ2-2, with D uncertain. This CDR3 spans 14 amino acids. From germline, CDR1 is SGHRS and CDR2 YFSETQ. V was shortened by 4 bases and J by 0 bases, with 7 bases between the two germline ends. The CDR3: CASSVQPNTGELFF. CDR3 sequence (DNA): TGCGCCAGCAGCGTACAACCGAACACCGGGGAGCTGTTTTTT.

The chain combines TRBV9 with TRBJ1-2; 7 bases map to TRBD1. The V gene end was trimmed by 4 bases and the J gene end by 2 bases; junction bases not matched to a gene: 8. Germline CDR1 reads SGDLS; CDR2 reads YYNGEE. This CDR3 has 15 residues. The CDR3 DNA is TGTGCCAGCAGCCCCCGGGACAGCCCAAACTATGGCTACACCTTC. Amino acids: CASSPRDSPNYGYTF. The full variable domain, its missing parts supplied by reference TRBV9 and TRBJ1-2, is DSGVTQTPKHLITATGQRVTLRCSPRSGDLSVYWYQQSLDQGLQFLIQYYNGEERAKGNILERFSAQQFPDLHSELNLSSLELGDSALYFCASSPRDSPNYGYTFGSGTRLTVV.

This clone was found once. This rearrangement joins TRBV5-6 to TRBJ2-7; 9 bases are a match to TRBD2. The CDR3 covers 17 residues. V shed 3 bases, J shed 3 bases, and the junction held 13 bases outside the gene matches. Germline V gene sequence: CDR1 SGHDT, CDR2 YYEEEE. The CDR3 DNA sequence: TGTGCCAGCAGCTCCTACGGCCCCGCGGGAGGGCACTACGAGCAGTACTTC. It is translated as CASSSYGPAGGHYEQYF.

This clone was seen a single time. The chain is built from TRBV28 and TRBJ2-1; 11 nucleotides match TRBD2. Germline values: CDR1 MDHEN, CDR2 SYDVKM. The CDR3 runs to 16 residues. Unmatched junction bases numbered 7, after V lost 5 bases and J lost 4 bases. CDR3 nucleotide sequence: TGTGCCAGCAGTCCACTGACTAGCGGGGCTTACAATGAGCAGTTCTTC. It encodes CASSPLTSGAYNEQFF.

This chain uses TRBV11-3 with TRBJ2-7; no reliable D call. Germline V lookup: CDR1 SGHNT, CDR2 YENEEA. This CDR3 region has 12 residues. V lost 5 bases and J lost 2, with 7 bases in between. CDR3 sequence: CASSIPTYEQYF. The CDR3 DNA follows: TGTGCCAGCAGCATCCCTACCTACGAGCAGTACTTC.

This clone appeared a few times. The CDR3 loop is CASSDLEGMSRSYEQYF. DNA for the CDR3: TGTGCCAGCAGTGATCTTGAGGGAATGAGCAGGTCCTACGAGCAGTACTTC. The chain links TRBV6-1 to TRBJ2-7; the D gene is possibly TRBD2 (5 bases). Per the germline V gene, CDR1 is MNHNS and CDR2 is SASEGT. This CDR3 comprises 17 residues. V lost 3 bases and J lost 1, with 19 bases in between.

The rearrangement links TRBV3-1 (or the pseudogene TRBV3-2) to TRBJ1-2; 9 nucleotides agree with TRBD1. In germline, CDR1 is LGHDT, CDR2 YNNKEL (reference sequence). The CDR3 totals 13 residues. Trimming at V came to 9 bases and at J to 7 bases, leaving 9 bases not matched to a gene. CDR3 DNA sequence: TGTGCCAGTGCCACGGGACAGGGCTCTGGCTACACCTTC. Its protein product is CASATGQGSGYTF.

This chain joins TRBV6-5 and TRBJ1-1; D unresolved. The CDR3 runs to 13 residues. The germline gives CDR1 MNHEY, CDR2 SVGAGI. Trimming cost V 2 bases and J 2 bases, with 6 bases left between them. The CDR3 sequence is CASSYDGNTEAFF. CDR3 nucleotide sequence: TGTGCCAGCAGTTACGACGGCAACACTGAAGCTTTCTTT.

The table lists this clone with a few counts. J is TRBJ2-2 and V is TRBV9; D remains unclear. V lost 0 bases and J lost 1, with 10 bases in between. CDR1 and CDR2 from the germline V gene are SGDLS and YYNGEE. The CDR3 consists of 16 residues. CDR3 nucleotide sequence: TGTGCCAGCAGCGTAGGACCCGGAGAGAACACCGGGGAGCTGTTTTTT. Its translation: CASSVGPGENTGELFF.

The chain is built from TRBV6-5 and TRBJ2-7; 10 nucleotides match TRBD1. V was pared by 6 bases and J by 3 bases, with 8 bases of the junction left unmatched. Germline CDR1 reads MNHEY; CDR2 reads SVGAGI. The CDR3 has 15 residues. DNA of the CDR3: TGTGCCAGCAGCAGGGACAGGGGCAAGGGCTACGAGCAGTACTTC. Protein product: CASSRDRGKGYEQYF.

V is TRBV7-8 and J is TRBJ2-7; D is unclear. Germline lookup yields CDR1 SGHVS and CDR2 FQNEAQ. The V end lost 5 bases, the J end lost 3 bases, and 5 bases lay between the germline ends. This CDR3 comprises 11 residues. This chain's CDR3 is CASSPNYEQYF. Here the CDR3 DNA reads TGTGCCAGCAGCCCAAACTACGAGCAGTACTTC.

This clone was recorded only once. The J gene is TRBJ1-3, the V gene TRBV28; D not certain. The CDR3 totals 15 residues. Trimming took off 7 bases at V and 0 bases at J, with 13 bases between the two ends. Germline CDR1 is MDHEN and CDR2 is SYDVKM. The CDR3 loop reads CASTLPLGSGNTIYF. As DNA, the CDR3 is TGTGCCAGCACCCTTCCGTTGGGCTCTGGAAACACCATATATTTT.

V is TRBV7-9 and J is TRBJ1-2; D gene unclear. V was pared by 3 bases and J by 6 bases, with 17 bases between. This CDR3 region has 15 residues. Germline-derived CDR1 and CDR2 are SEHNR and FQNEAQ (reference sequence). CDR3 nucleotide sequence: TGTGCCAGCAGCTTCCTCGCCGATTCCGCGCATGGCTACACCTTC. Its protein is CASSFLADSAHGYTF.

The genes are TRBV12-3 or TRBV12-4 and TRBJ1-1; unclear D gene. Trimming cost V 3 bases and J 6 bases, with 8 bases left between them. The CDR3 is made up of 12 amino acids. The chain's CDR3 is CASSFNGAEAFF. The CDR3 region has the DNA TGTGCCAGCAGTTTTAACGGGGCTGAAGCTTTCTTT.

The V gene is TRBV10-3, the J gene TRBJ1-1; D perhaps matches TRBD1 (6 bases). Trimming removed 2 bases from V and 3 bases from J, with 16 bases in between. From germline, CDR1 is ENHRY and CDR2 SYGVKD. This CDR3 has 16 amino acids. DNA for the CDR3: TGTGCCATCAGTGAGGAACAGGGACGAGCGGACACTGAAGCTTTCTTT. Translating gives CAISEEQGRADTEAFF.

The rearrangement joins TRBV11-3 to TRBJ2-1, with D possibly TRBD1 on 6 matching bases. The CDR3 is made up of 16 amino acids. Per germline, CDR1 SGHNT and CDR2 YENEEA. Trimming cost V 1 base and J 2 bases, with 12 bases left between them. In DNA form, the CDR3 reads TGTGCCAGCAGCTTAGGGGGTGGGGGCGCCTACAATGAGCAGTTCTTC. It specifies CASSLGGGGAYNEQFF. Looking up the rest from reference TRBV11-3 and TRBJ2-1 gives the full variable domain: EAGVVQSPRYKIIEKKQPVAFWCNPISGHNTLYWYLQNLGQGPELLIRYENEEAVDDSQLPKDRFSAERLKGVDSTLKIQPAELGDSAVYLCASSLGGGGAYNEQFFGPGTRLTVL.

This clone was observed once. This chain links TRBV5-8 with TRBJ1-1, with 7 positions matching TRBD1. This CDR3 region has 12 residues. Germline CDR1 is SGHTS and CDR2 is YDEGEE. The CDR3 sequence: CNQGQWNTEAFF. In nucleotides, the CDR3 is TGTAACCAGGGACAGTGGAACACTGAAGCTTTCTTT.

This CDR3 reads CASSVGPTRLNEQYF. The CDR3 region has the DNA TGTGCCAGCAGCGTAGGCCCGACAAGATTGAACGAGCAGTACTTC. This chain connects TRBV9 to TRBJ2-7; D ambiguous. CDR3 size: 15 residues. Germline CDR1 reads SGDLS; CDR2 reads YYNGEE. Trimming took 0 bases from V and 5 from J, leaving 15 bases between them.

The rearrangement joins TRBV5-1 to TRBJ2-7, with D unresolved. This CDR3 has 11 amino acids. V lost 4 bases and J 6 bases, leaving 8 bases between the germline ends. The germline V gene has CDR1 SGHRS and CDR2 YFSETQ. Here the CDR3 reads CASSELGEQYF. CDR3 nucleotide sequence: TGCGCCAGCAGCGAGCTGGGCGAGCAGTACTTC.

This clone appeared once. The chain couples TRBV4-1 to TRBJ2-5, with D unresolved. Germline CDR1 reads MGHRA; CDR2 reads YSYEKL. The CDR3 has 12 amino acids. Trimming took off 3 bases at V and 3 bases at J, with 5 bases between the two ends. The CDR3 reads CASSQEEETQYF. The DNA of the CDR3 is TGCGCCAGCAGCCAGGAAGAAGAGACCCAGTACTTC.

The CDR3 bases are TGTGCCAGTGGGCGGGAGACCCAGTACTTC. It translates to CASGRETQYF. The chain combines TRBV19 with TRBJ2-5, with no clear D. The CDR3 sequence is 10 residues long. V lost 8 bases, J lost 5 bases, and 6 bases lay in between. Germline-derived CDR1 and CDR2 are LNHDA and SQIVND (reference sequence).

The chain carries TRBV24-1 and TRBJ2-1; weak D call: TRBD1 (6 bases). The CDR3 runs to 18 residues. The germline V gene has CDR1 KGHDR and CDR2 SFDVKD. Trimming shortened V by 4 bases and J by 0 bases, and 18 bases separated the two germline ends. The CDR3 DNA reads as TGTGCCACCAGTGACCGCCCACAGGGCACGAGCTCCTACAATGAGCAGTTCTTC. It encodes CATSDRPQGTSSYNEQFF.

The V and J genes are TRBV7-4 and TRBJ2-1, with 13 bases that match TRBD2. CDR1 SGHVT and CDR2 SQSDAQ come from the germline V gene. CDR3 size: 18 residues. Losses at the gene ends were 5 bases for V and 5 bases for J; bases not matched to a gene: 12. CDR3 bases: TGTGCCAGCAGCCAAGATACGGAGACTAGCGGGAGGAACAATGAGCAGTTCTTC. Encoded protein: CASSQDTETSGRNNEQFF.

The chain joins TRBV5-1 to TRBJ1-2; D possibly corresponds to TRBD1 (5 bases). The V end lost 4 bases, the J end lost 4 bases, and 20 bases lay between the germline ends. Germline assignment: CDR1 SGHRS and CDR2 YFSETQ. CDR3 size: 16 residues. The chain's CDR3 is CASSLRDPSSAYGYTF. DNA for the CDR3: TGCGCCAGCAGCCTACGGGACCCCTCCTCGGCCTATGGCTACACCTTC.